The rows below give T cell receptor beta chains drawn from one sample of a study of blood T cell repertoires in COVID-19. Here immunoSEQ multiplex PCR was the method, and the copy in TCRdb shows in-frame clones only, minus some. The table records 140,000 or so clones, around 81% of them present only once. The sequencing sample was made of peripheral blood. These receptors all stem from a human donor in a cohort sampled during active COVID-19. Both conserved end residues are trimmed from each CDR3.

>TRBV5-1|TRBJ2-7
ASQGTSGNEQY
>TRBV6-5|TRBJ2-7
ASRGTVVSYEQY
>TRBV7-9|TRBJ2-7
ASSFTGTGDEQY
>TRBV20-1|TRBJ2-7
SASSAGREQY
>TRBV7-9|TRBJ1-1
ASSFGGQPNTEAF
>TRBV5-1|TRBJ1-1
ASSLDRGNTEAF
>TRBV6-5|TRBJ1-4
ASSPYSLNEKLF
>TRBV3-1/TRBV3-2|TRBJ2-1
ASSQETSGSYNEQF
>TRBV2|TRBJ2-7
ASRKDSYEQY
>TRBV6-6|TRBJ2-3
ASSIPDRGDTQY
>TRBV11-2|TRBJ1-2
ASSRGTNYGYT
>TRBV9|TRBJ1-3
ASSVGGVPLY
>TRBV28|TRBJ1-5
ASSPPGQGRVFSQPQH
>TRBV13|TRBJ1-5
ASRGQNSNQPQH
>TRBV11-1|TRBJ1-1
ASSLARRQGAVWNTEAF
>TRBV19|TRBJ2-1
ASSISGTNSYNEQF
>TRBV27|TRBJ2-3
ASSLSFAGADTQY
>TRBV5-1|TRBJ2-3
ASSLWLGASTDTQY
>TRBV11-2|TRBJ2-1
ASSLGETGYYNEQF
>TRBV27|TRBJ2-6
ASSLSGGAGANVLT
>TRBV18|TRBJ2-1
ASSPQGAAYNEQF
>TRBV5-6|TRBJ2-1
ASSPWGTGNYNEQF
>TRBV29-1|TRBJ1-1
SVEIRSGNAEAF
>TRBV3-1/TRBV3-2|TRBJ1-3
ASSHSGSGNTIY
>TRBV9|TRBJ2-7
ASSTEVWYEQY
>TRBV7-9|TRBJ2-1
ASSATPPRPHNEQF
>TRBV4-2|TRBJ2-7
ASTLQTGTSSYEQY
>TRBV3-1/TRBV3-2|TRBJ1-5
ASSRDSSQAQPQH
>TRBV28|TRBJ2-7
ASSWGVTSSGIYEQY
>TRBV19|TRBJ2-5
ASSLTGVQETQY
>TRBV24-1|TRBJ2-2
ATSAGAWAGELF
>TRBV2|TRBJ1-2
ATNSELSNYGYT
>TRBV28|TRBJ2-1
ASRGQETYEF
>TRBV28|TRBJ1-2
ASSEQGREYGYT
>TRBV24-1|TRBJ2-1
ATSGGGTGLDNEQF
>TRBV7-3|TRBJ2-2
ASSLAGGGTGELF
>TRBV7-2|TRBJ1-3
ASSFEGLGNTIY
>TRBV29-1|TRBJ2-7
SVEGIGGSGKY
>TRBV7-8|TRBJ1-2
ASTTLEGTYGYT
>TRBV4-3|TRBJ2-7
ASSQMGREVAEQY
>TRBV5-1|TRBJ2-7
ASSQQGGGPYEQY
>TRBV20-1|TRBJ2-7
SASWAMATYEQY
>TRBV19|TRBJ1-1
ASSMDRAGFVNTEAF
>TRBV7-9|TRBJ1-5
ASSPRGGRDQPQH
>TRBV18|TRBJ1-4
ASSLGQGNEKLF
>TRBV19|TRBJ2-1
ASMATSVTYNEQF
>TRBV25-1|TRBJ1-1
ASSRNTGGSEAF
>TRBV4-3|TRBJ1-5
ASSPGHSYTYSNQPQH
>TRBV6-5|TRBJ2-7
ATEEFGSSYEQY
>TRBV6-5|TRBJ2-1
ASSYGPPSYNEQF
>TRBV6-4|TRBJ1-1
ASSDPRDREGSTEAF
>TRBV10-3|TRBJ2-7
AMGASGSREQY
>TRBV2|TRBJ1-5
ASTGQEDQPQH
>TRBV28|TRBJ2-3
ASSFGLAGVEDTQY
>TRBV18|TRBJ2-3
ASSPLSSTDTQY
>TRBV5-5|TRBJ2-2
ASRDLGGRDTGELF
>TRBV5-4|TRBJ2-1
ASSPGGTGVDEQF
>TRBV27|TRBJ1-3
ASSLGGAGNTIY
>TRBV7-2|TRBJ2-7
ASSLVAGPYEQY